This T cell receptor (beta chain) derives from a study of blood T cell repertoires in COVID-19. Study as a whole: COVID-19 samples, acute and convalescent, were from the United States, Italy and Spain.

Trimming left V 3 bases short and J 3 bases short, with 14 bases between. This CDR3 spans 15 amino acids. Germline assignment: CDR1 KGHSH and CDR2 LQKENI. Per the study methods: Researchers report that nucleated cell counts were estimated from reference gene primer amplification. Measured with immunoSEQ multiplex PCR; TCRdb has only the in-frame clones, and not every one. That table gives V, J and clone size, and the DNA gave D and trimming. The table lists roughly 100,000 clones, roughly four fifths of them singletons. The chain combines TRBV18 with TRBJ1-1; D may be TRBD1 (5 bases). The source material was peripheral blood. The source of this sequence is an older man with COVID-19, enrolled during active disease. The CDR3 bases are TGTGCCAGCTCACCCGACAGCTCGTCCTACACTGAAGCTTTCTTT. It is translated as CASSPDSSSYTEAFF.